The clone carrying this TCR beta chain was found a few times. Antigen: not known. Germline-derived CDR1 and CDR2 are MNHEY and SVGAGI. This CDR3 has 14 residues. With V trimmed by 5 bases and J by 3 bases, 6 bases remained unmatched. This sample was taken from a study of cytomegalovirus exposure and HLA in healthy donors. This PCR relied on a set of 60 Vbeta primers and 13 Jbeta primers. How the authors handled the data: A follow-up analysis tallied 60 million to 85 million unique TCR beta chains, about 10 million shared. TCRdb's copy holds only in-frame clones and misses some; the assay was immunoSEQ multiplex PCR. V and J calls and clone size follow that table, whereas D and trimming were derived from the DNA. Of fewer than 200,000 clones listed, 9.5% are singletons. Study-level points and caveats: Three of the chains that were CMV-associated were confirmed in vitro to be specific for CMV antigens. Other equally common chains were less clonally expanded than HLA-associated TCR beta chains, a later analysis showed.

The rearrangement links TRBV6-5 to TRBJ2-7, with 8 bases identical to TRBD1. This receptor was obtained from a woman between 25 and 40 years old in good health and CMV-seropositive. The specimen was PBMCs. The CDR3 DNA sequence: TGTGCCAGCAGTCAGTATACAGGGGGCTACGAGCAGTACTTC. This gives the protein CASSQYTGGYEQYF.